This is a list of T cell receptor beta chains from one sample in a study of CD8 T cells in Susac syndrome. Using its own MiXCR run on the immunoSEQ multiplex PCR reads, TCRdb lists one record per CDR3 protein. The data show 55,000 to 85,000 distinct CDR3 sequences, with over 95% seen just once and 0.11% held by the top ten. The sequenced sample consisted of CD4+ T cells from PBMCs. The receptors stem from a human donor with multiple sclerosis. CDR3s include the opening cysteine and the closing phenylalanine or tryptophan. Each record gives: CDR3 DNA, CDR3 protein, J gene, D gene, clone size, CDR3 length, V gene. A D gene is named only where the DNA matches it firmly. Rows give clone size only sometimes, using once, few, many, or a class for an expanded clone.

DNA: TGTGCCACCAGCCCCGGCAGGGGTTACGAGCAGTACTTC
CDR3: CATSPGRGYEQYF
J: TRBJ2-7
D: NA
size: NA
length: 13
V: TRBV15

DNA: TGTGCCAGCAGTGAGCAGGGTATGCACCAAGAGACCCAGTACTTC
CDR3: CASSEQGMHQETQYF
J: TRBJ2-5
D: NA
size: NA
length: 15
V: TRBV2

DNA: TGTGCCTGGAACAGGGGAAGCAATCAGCCCCAGCATTTT
CDR3: CAWNRGSNQPQHF
J: TRBJ1-5
D: TRBD1
size: NA
length: 13
V: TRBV30

DNA: TGTGCCAGCAGCCCCAGTAACGGGCTAGGCACCGGGGAGCTGTTTTTT
CDR3: CASSPSNGLGTGELFF
J: TRBJ2-2
D: NA
size: NA
length: 16
V: TRBV7-9

DNA: TGCGCCAGCAGCCAAGAAGTCGGGGCCGGGACTGAAGCTTTCTTT
CDR3: CASSQEVGAGTEAFF
J: TRBJ1-1
D: NA
size: once
length: 15
V: TRBV4-1

DNA: TGTGCCAGCAGCCTCCAGAGTGGGGACACCGGGGAGCTGTTTTTT
CDR3: CASSLQSGDTGELFF
J: TRBJ2-2
D: NA
size: NA
length: 15
V: TRBV6-6

DNA: TGTGCCAGCGCCCACTACAATGAGCAGTTCTTC
CDR3: CASAHYNEQFF
J: TRBJ2-1
D: NA
size: NA
length: 11
V: TRBV6-2/TRBV6-3

DNA: TGTGCCTGGACCAGGGGACTATCCCATAATTCAGATACGCAGTATTTT
CDR3: CAWTRGLSHNSDTQYF
J: TRBJ2-3
D: NA
size: NA
length: 16
V: TRBV30

DNA: TGCAGTGCTAGAAGGGGGGCCAATGAGCAGTTCTTC
CDR3: CSARRGANEQFF
J: TRBJ2-1
D: NA
size: NA
length: 12
V: TRBV20-1

DNA: TGCAGTGCTATTGGGCAGGACAATCAGCCCCAGCATTTT
CDR3: CSAIGQDNQPQHF
J: TRBJ1-5
D: NA
size: NA
length: 13
V: TRBV20-1

DNA: TGTGCCAGCACCTCTACGGTGGCGATCTTCCACTTT
CDR3: CASTSTVAIFHF
J: TRBJ1-6
D: NA
size: NA
length: 12
V: TRBV6-2/TRBV6-3

DNA: TGCGCCAGCAGCTTAGGAGAGCCCTCCTACAATGAGCAGTTCTTC
CDR3: CASSLGEPSYNEQFF
J: TRBJ2-1
D: NA
size: NA
length: 15
V: TRBV5-1

DNA: TGTGCCAGCAGCTTAGTCGGGGGCAACACTGAAGCTTTCTTT
CDR3: CASSLVGGNTEAFF
J: TRBJ1-1
D: NA
size: NA
length: 14
V: TRBV7-9

DNA: TGTGCCAGCAGCTTGGGAGGGCGGCAGCCCCAGCATTTT
CDR3: CASSLGGRQPQHF
J: TRBJ1-5
D: NA
size: NA
length: 13
V: TRBV5-6